One sample yielded the 19 T cell receptor beta chains listed below, sequenced in a study of blood T cell repertoires in COVID-19. Some clones are missing from TCRdb's copy, which holds only in-frame ones; the method was immunoSEQ multiplex PCR. This sample has tens of thousands of clones, with more than 85% found just once. Specimen: peripheral blood. The receptors stem from a male donor with active COVID-19.

The chain's CDR3 is CASSRGQLNGNEKLFF. The CDR3 region has the DNA TGTGCCAGCAGTCGCGGACAACTCAACGGAAATGAAAAACTGTTTTTT. The V and J genes are TRBV6-6 and TRBJ1-4; TRBD1 is a possible D gene (5 bases). V lost 5 bases and J 5 bases, leaving 18 bases between the germline ends. This CDR3 comprises 16 residues. Germline V lookup: CDR1 MNHNY, CDR2 SVGAGI (reference sequence).

The chain is built from TRBV2 and TRBJ1-1; D gene ambiguous. The germline V and J ends were trimmed by 6 bases and 4 bases, with 18 bases remaining between them. The CDR3 length is 15 residues. Germline V gives CDR1 SNHLY, CDR2 FYNNEI. CDR3 coding DNA: TGTGCCAGCAGAACCTCGGGCCTCGCGGGCACTGAAGCTTTCTTT. Protein: CASRTSGLAGTEAFF.

Note on this clone: Mismatch with germline at one junction end may stem from a read error. The chain is built from TRBV7-2 and TRBJ2-7, with 7 bases matching TRBD2. CDR1 SGHTA and CDR2 FQGNSA come from the germline V gene. CDR3 size: 16 residues. The CDR3 region is CANSLAGGVSSYEQYF. CDR3 DNA: TGTGCCAACAGCTTAGCGGGCGGGGTGAGCTCCTACGAGCAGTACTTC. The entire variable domain, with the rest obtained from reference TRBV7-2 and TRBJ2-7, is as follows: GAGVSQSPSNKVTEKGKDVELRCDPISGHTALYWYRQSLGQGLEFLIYFQGNSAPDKSGLPSDRFSAERTGGSVSTLTIQRTQQEDSAVYLCANSLAGGVSSYEQYFGPGTRLTVT.

This chain joins TRBV9 and TRBJ1-3; D is possibly TRBD1 (5 bases). Trimming stripped 5 bases from V and 0 bases from J, with 12 bases between. The germline CDR1 and CDR2 sequences are SGDLS and YYNGEE. This CDR3 has 15 amino acids. CDR3 protein: CASSATAYSGNTIYF. DNA of the CDR3: TGTGCCAGCAGTGCGACAGCATACTCTGGAAACACCATATATTTT. The full variable domain, with the rest looked up from reference TRBV9 and TRBJ1-3, is DSGVTQTPKHLITATGQRVTLRCSPRSGDLSVYWYQQSLDQGLQFLIQYYNGEERAKGNILERFSAQQFPDLHSELNLSSLELGDSALYFCASSATAYSGNTIYFGEGSWLTVV.

V is TRBV6-1 and J is TRBJ2-2; TRBD2 matches at 13 bases. After removal of 4 bases from V and 6 bases from J, the junction contained 5 bases not matched to a gene. CDR1 is MNHNS and CDR2 is SASEGT in the germline V gene. The CDR3 consists of 16 residues. CDR3 amino acids: CASSATSGGGAGELFF. The CDR3 region has the DNA TGTGCCAGCAGTGCCACTAGCGGGGGGGGTGCCGGGGAGCTGTTTTTT.

This clone occurred a few times. The chain joins TRBV15 to TRBJ1-1; possibly TRBD1 for D (5 bases). The CDR3 runs 15 residues. Trimming stripped 1 base from V and 1 base from J, with 10 bases between. The V gene's germline CDR1 is LNHNV and CDR2 YYDKDF (reference sequence). The CDR3 nucleotides read TGTGCCACCAGCAGAGTCGCCAGGGCGAACACTGAAGCTTTCTTT. As protein: CATSRVARANTEAFF.

The chain links TRBV5-1 to TRBJ1-6; D ambiguous. The V and J ends lost 4 bases and 0 bases respectively, with 11 bases between them. The germline gives CDR1 SGHRS, CDR2 YFSETQ. This CDR3 has 16 amino acids. The CDR3 protein is CASSLAGSSYNSPLHF. The CDR3, as DNA: TGCGCCAGCAGCCTGGCGGGGAGCTCCTATAATTCACCCCTCCACTTT.

The chain couples TRBV6-5 to TRBJ2-5; 8 bases fit TRBD2. Losses at the gene ends were 6 bases for V and 5 bases for J; bases not matched to a gene: 8. CDR1 MNHEY and CDR2 SVGAGI come from the germline V gene. CDR3 length equals 14 residues. The CDR3 DNA sequence: TGTGCCAGCAGAATCGGGGGGGGGCGGGAGACCCAGTACTTC. Protein: CASRIGGGRETQYF.

The V call is TRBV5-4, the J call TRBJ1-2, with 8 nucleotides matching TRBD1. Germline V lookup: CDR1 SGHNT, CDR2 YYREEE (reference sequence). The CDR3 is 13 amino acids. V was pared by 3 bases and J by 8 bases, with 6 bases of the junction left unmatched. The CDR3 region is CASSSDRVSGYTF. CDR3 sequence (DNA): TGTGCCAGCAGCTCGGACAGGGTCTCCGGCTACACCTTC.

This chain joins TRBV5-1 and TRBJ2-1; TRBD1 matches 8 bases. Germline values: CDR1 SGHRS, CDR2 YFSETQ. The J segment lost 6 bases and the V segment lost 5 bases, leaving 10 bases of the junction unmatched. This CDR3 has 15 residues. CDR3 sequence (DNA): TGCGCCAGCAGATGGACAGGGTCTCTTACCAATGAGCAGTTCTTC. Its protein product is CASRWTGSLTNEQFF.

This clone was counted once. The CDR3 reads CASSRDRVFTEAFF. CDR3 in DNA: TGTGCCAGCAGCCGGGACAGGGTTTTCACTGAAGCTTTCTTT. The gene calls are TRBV4-2 and TRBJ1-1, with TRBD1 matching over 9 bases. Unmatched junction bases numbered 4, after V lost 4 bases and J lost 4 bases. This CDR3 region has 14 residues. Germline loops: CDR1 LGHNA, CDR2 YNFKEQ.

The table lists this clone with a count of one. This chain joins TRBV5-4 and TRBJ2-7, with no clear D. The length of the CDR3 is 11 residues. V lost 3 bases and J lost 6, with 7 bases in between. The germline V gene encodes CDR1 SGHNT and CDR2 YYREEE (reference sequence). This CDR3 reads CASSSSLEQYF. The CDR3, as DNA: TGTGCCAGCAGCTCCTCCCTCGAGCAGTACTTC.

The rearrangement links TRBV5-1 to TRBJ2-1; maybe TRBD2 (6 bases). The CDR3 sequence is 15 residues long. Germline CDR1 SGHRS, CDR2 YFSETQ. With 4 bases removed from V and 4 bases from J, the gap between germline ends came to 15 bases. The CDR3 reads CASSPRSGPYNEQFF. CDR3 DNA: TGCGCCAGCAGCCCCCGAAGCGGGCCTTACAATGAGCAGTTCTTC.

This rearrangement joins TRBV24-1 to TRBJ1-2; D not certain. V lost 2 bases and J lost 3, with 9 bases in between. This CDR3 is 14 amino acids long. Germline CDR1 and CDR2: KGHDR and SFDVKD. CDR3 in amino acids: CATSDSSGYYGYTF. The CDR3 DNA is TGTGCCACCAGTGATTCTTCAGGCTACTATGGCTACACCTTC.

DNA for the CDR3: TGCGCCAGCAGCTCTGGGACAGGGAACACTGAAGCTTTCTTT. Translating gives CASSSGTGNTEAFF. The chain joins TRBV5-1 to TRBJ1-1; 8 bases line up with TRBD1. V was clipped by 3 bases and J by 1 base; unmatched bases: 2. The CDR3 has 14 residues. CDR1 and CDR2 (germline): SGHRS, YFSETQ.

This sequence joins TRBV11-2 and TRBJ2-7; 9 bases fit TRBD1. V was pared by 3 bases and J by 12 bases, with 15 bases of the junction left unmatched. Germline CDR1 reads SGHAT; CDR2 reads FQNNGV. The CDR3 spans 15 residues. The CDR3 spells CASSLGQGAWWVRYF. As DNA, the CDR3 is TGTGCCAGCAGCTTGGGACAGGGAGCATGGTGGGTGCGGTACTTC.

The chain links TRBV9 to TRBJ1-2, with D perhaps matching TRBD1 (6 bases). Germline values: CDR1 SGDLS, CDR2 YYNGEE. Trimming stripped 5 bases from V and 5 bases from J, with 22 bases between. CDR3 length: 16 residues. CDR3 bases: TGTGCCAGCAGTTCTAAAATCGAGGGGGTCCTATATGGCTACACCTTC. Amino acids: CASSSKIEGVLYGYTF.

The V and J genes are TRBV7-2 and TRBJ2-2, with D possibly matching TRBD1 (6 bases). Deletions cut 4 bases from V and 5 bases from J, with 11 bases between. CDR1 and CDR2 from the germline V gene are SGHTA and FQGNSA. The CDR3 is made up of 14 amino acids. The CDR3 DNA reads as TGTGCCAGCAGCTCATACAGGGAGACCGGGGAGCTGTTTTTT. Its translation: CASSSYRETGELFF.

This clone was detected only once. The V gene is TRBV19, the J gene TRBJ1-5; tentatively, D is TRBD1 (5 bases). Trimming stripped 6 bases from V and 4 bases from J, with 10 bases between. Germline V gene data show CDR1 as LNHDA and CDR2 as SQIVND (reference sequence). The length of the CDR3 is 13 residues. CDR3 in DNA: TGTGCCAGTAGGGACACTCTGAATCAGCCCCAGCATTTT. Translated: CASRDTLNQPQHF.